A selection of T cell receptor beta chains follows, all from one sample in a study of tumor and adjacent non-tumor tissue in lung cancer. A single record per CDR3 protein comes from TCRdb applying MiXCR to the multiplex PCR reads. Of about 86,000 distinct CDR3 sequences listed, more than 75% are singletons. The material sequenced was distant non-tumor lung tissue. These receptors all stem from a woman aged 50 to 60 with non-small cell lung cancer. Both conserved end residues are part of each CDR3. A D gene is named only where the DNA matches it firmly. A row's size may be missing; if present it is once, few, many or a size class.

cdr3_aa cdr3_nt v_call clone_size d_call j_call
CASSLGTETKTGELFF TGTGCCAGCAGTTTAGGGACTGAGACAAAGACCGGGGAGCTGTTTTTT TRBV12-3/TRBV12-4 NA NA TRBJ2-2
CASSGTDSTYEQYF TGTGCCAGCAGCGGTACAGACTCTACCTACGAGCAGTACTTC TRBV6-1 NA NA TRBJ2-7
CSASGAMIYEQFF TGCAGTGCTAGTGGGGCTATGATATATGAGCAGTTCTTC TRBV20-1 few NA TRBJ2-1
CTSSLVMDSYEQYF TGTACCAGCAGCTTAGTTATGGATAGCTACGAGCAGTACTTC TRBV11-2 NA NA TRBJ2-7
CSVVGGLHYEQYF TGCAGCGTTGTTGGGGGTCTTCACTACGAGCAGTACTTC TRBV29-1 NA NA TRBJ2-7
CATSSLGRGSHTDTQYF TGTGCCACCAGCTCCTTAGGGAGGGGATCACACACAGATACGCAGTATTTT TRBV11-3 NA TRBD2 TRBJ2-3
CARCPQGGEGTDTQYF TGTGCCAGGTGTCCTCAAGGAGGGGAAGGCACAGATACGCAGTATTTT TRBV6-1 NA NA TRBJ2-3
CASSPNWSYNEQFF TGTGCCAGCAGCCCGAACTGGTCCTACAATGAGCAGTTCTTC TRBV7-6 NA NA TRBJ2-1
CASSEDPRSSCEQYF TGTGCCAGCAGTGAAGACCCGAGGAGCTCCTGCGAGCAGTACTTC TRBV6-1 NA NA TRBJ2-7
CPSCGRSSYNEQFF TGTCCCAGCTGCGGGAGGTCCTCCTACAATGAGCAGTTCTTC TRBV2 NA TRBD2 TRBJ2-1
CASNLDEENIQYF TGTGCCAGCAATCTGGACGAAGAGAACATTCAGTACTTC TRBV6-6 few NA TRBJ2-4
CVSILPGLAEETGELFF TGTGTCAGCATTCTACCTGGACTAGCTGAAGAGACCGGGGAGCTGTTTTTT TRBV6-6 NA TRBD2 TRBJ2-2
CASSLRGRSDEQHF TGCGCCAGCAGCTTGCGGGGTCGCTCAGACGAGCAGCACTTC TRBV5-1 NA NA TRBJ2-7
CTSSLDSNQPQHF TGCACCAGCAGTTTAGATAGCAATCAGCCCCAGCATTTT TRBV12-3/TRBV12-4 NA NA TRBJ1-5
CASCESLGGPNNEQFF TGTGCCAGCTGTGAATCGCTGGGGGGGCCCAACAATGAGCAGTTCTTC TRBV6-1 NA NA TRBJ2-1
CASNQDRGGSYEQYF TGTGCCAGCAACCAAGACAGGGGGGGCTCCTATGAGCAGTACTTC TRBV4-2 NA TRBD1 TRBJ2-7
CASTRRGFDQFF TGTGCCAGCACTCGGAGAGGGTTCGATCAGTTCTTC TRBV6-5 NA NA TRBJ2-1
CRGVTGNNEQFF TGCAGGGGGGTGACGGGGAATAATGAGCAGTTCTTC TRBV20-1 NA NA TRBJ2-1
CASSWTSRNTRELFF TGTGCCAGCAGTTGGACTAGCAGAAACACCAGGGAGCTGTTTTTT TRBV12-3/TRBV12-4 NA TRBD2 TRBJ2-2
CASSLSGGTDEQYF TGTGCCAGCAGCTTGAGCGGGGGTACCGACGAGCAATACTTC TRBV11-2 NA TRBD2 TRBJ2-7
CANRRLANTDTQYF TGTGCCAACAGAAGACTAGCGAACACAGATACGCAGTATTTT TRBV6-6 NA TRBD2 TRBJ2-3
CSYTGQGIGQPQHF TGCAGCTACACAGGACAGGGGATTGGTCAGCCCCAGCATTTT TRBV29-1 NA TRBD1 TRBJ1-5
CANSGQAYEQYF TGTGCCAACAGTGGACAGGCCTACGAACAGTACTTC TRBV12-3/TRBV12-4 NA TRBD1 TRBJ2-7
CVSSLRHLFNEQFF TGTGTCAGCAGCCTTCGACATCTTTTCAATGAGCAGTTCTTC TRBV6-6 NA NA TRBJ2-1
CVSSDQSRSPLHF TGCGTCAGCAGTGACCAGAGTCGATCACCCCTCCACTTT TRBV10-1 NA NA TRBJ1-6
CASSSYRRAHEQYF TGTGCCAGCAGCTCCTACAGACGGGCTCATGAGCAGTACTTC TRBV11-1 NA NA TRBJ2-7
CASSQDLWSSDRASF TGCGCCAGCAGCCAAGATCTGTGGTCCAGTGACAGGGCCAGCTTC TRBV4-1 NA TRBD1 TRBJ2-7
CASSMEPGQGFTKHFF TGTGCCAGCAGCATGGAACCGGGACAGGGATTCACTAAGCATTTCTTC TRBV11-2 NA TRBD1 TRBJ2-1
CVSGAPSHTGELFF TGTGTCAGCGGGGCCCCATCCCACACCGGGGAGCTGTTTTTT TRBV6-2/TRBV6-3 NA TRBD2 TRBJ2-2
CASSPPRGFDQYF TGTGCCAGCAGCCCCCCCAGGGGCTTCGATCAGTACTTC TRBV28 NA NA TRBJ2-7
CVSRRDSNDYEQYF TGTGTCAGCAGGCGCGACAGTAATGACTACGAACAGTACTTC TRBV28 once NA TRBJ2-7
CAASDTENTDAYF TGTGCCGCCAGTGATACGGAGAACACTGACGCTTACTTT TRBV24-1 NA NA TRBJ1-1
CSVSPPFSGRSRNEQFF TGCAGCGTTTCACCCCCCTTTAGCGGCAGGTCGCGGAATGAGCAGTTCTTC TRBV29-1 NA NA TRBJ2-1
CASCYSGDYEQYF TGTGCCAGCTGTTACTCCGGGGACTATGAGCAGTACTTC TRBV6-6 few TRBD2 TRBJ2-7
CSVGDSPLYDYTF TGCAGCGTTGGAGACAGCCCACTCTATGACTACACCTTC TRBV29-1 NA NA TRBJ1-2
CVSSLDGGRMGDEQFF TGTGTCAGCAGCTTAGATGGCGGGAGGATGGGGGATGAGCAGTTCTTC TRBV5-4 NA TRBD2 TRBJ2-1
CTSSFDNTGELLF TGTACCAGCAGCTTCGATAACACCGGGGAGCTGCTTTTT TRBV11-2 NA NA TRBJ2-2
CASSQKGGSEQFF TGCGCCAGCAGCCAGAAGGGGGGCTCCGAGCAATTCTTC TRBV4-1 NA NA TRBJ2-1
CASSLEPWENTEAFF TGTGCCAGCAGCTTGGAGCCGTGGGAGAACACTGAAGCTTTCTTT TRBV11-2 NA NA TRBJ1-1
CASSALSHTGELFF TGTGCCAGCAGCGCCCTATCCCACACCGGGGAGCTGTTTTTT TRBV6-2/TRBV6-3 NA NA TRBJ2-2
CASSKGTRTTTDTQCF TGTGCCAGCAGCAAGGGGACCCGGACCACCACAGATACGCAGTGTTTT TRBV4-2 NA NA TRBJ2-3
CASTGTSVGQETQYF TGTGCCAGCACCGGGACTAGCGTAGGCCAAGAGACCCAGTACTTC TRBV6-6 many TRBD2 TRBJ2-5
CASSLHGGNSPLHF TGTGCAAGCAGCTTACACGGGGGTAATTCACCCCTCCACTTT TRBV11-2 NA NA TRBJ1-6
CASSTGQEQYF TGCGCCAGCAGCACGGGCCAGGAGCAGTACTTC TRBV5-1 many NA TRBJ2-7
CAGMGNYEQYF TGTGCCGGCATGGGAAATTACGAACAGTACTTC TRBV6-6 NA NA TRBJ2-7